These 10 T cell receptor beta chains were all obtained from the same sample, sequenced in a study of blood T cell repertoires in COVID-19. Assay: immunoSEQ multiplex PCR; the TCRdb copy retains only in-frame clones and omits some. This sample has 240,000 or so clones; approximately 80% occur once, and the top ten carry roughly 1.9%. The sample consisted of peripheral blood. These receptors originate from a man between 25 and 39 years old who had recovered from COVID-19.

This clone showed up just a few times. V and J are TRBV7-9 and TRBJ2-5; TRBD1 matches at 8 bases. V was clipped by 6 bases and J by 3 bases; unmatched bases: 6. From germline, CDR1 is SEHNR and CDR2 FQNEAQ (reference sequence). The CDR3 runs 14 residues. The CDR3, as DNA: TGTGCCAGCAGGGCCAGGGGGCCCGAAGAGACCCAGTACTTC. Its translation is CASRARGPEETQYF.

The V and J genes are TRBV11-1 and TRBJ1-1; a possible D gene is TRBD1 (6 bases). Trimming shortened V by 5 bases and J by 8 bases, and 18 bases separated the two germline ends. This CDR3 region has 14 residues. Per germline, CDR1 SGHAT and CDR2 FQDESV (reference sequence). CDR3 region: CASSRGGSRSEAFF. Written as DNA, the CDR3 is TGTGCCAGCAGCCGAGGGGGATCCAGGAGCGAAGCTTTCTTT.

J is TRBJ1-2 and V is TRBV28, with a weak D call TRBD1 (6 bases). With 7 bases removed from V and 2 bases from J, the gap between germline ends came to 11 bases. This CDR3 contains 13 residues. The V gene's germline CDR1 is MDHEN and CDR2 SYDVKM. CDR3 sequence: CASISGQNYGYTF. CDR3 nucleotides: TGTGCCAGCATATCGGGACAAAACTATGGCTACACCTTC.

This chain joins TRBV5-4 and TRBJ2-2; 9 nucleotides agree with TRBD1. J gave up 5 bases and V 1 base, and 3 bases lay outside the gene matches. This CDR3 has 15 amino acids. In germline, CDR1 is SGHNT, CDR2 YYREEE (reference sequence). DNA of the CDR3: TGTGCCAGCAGCTTGACGACAGGGGGGACCGGGGAGCTGTTTTTT. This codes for CASSLTTGGTGELFF.

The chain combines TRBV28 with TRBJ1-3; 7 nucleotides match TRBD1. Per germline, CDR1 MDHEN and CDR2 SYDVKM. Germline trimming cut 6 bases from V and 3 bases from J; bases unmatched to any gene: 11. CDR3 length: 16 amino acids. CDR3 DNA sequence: TGTGCCAGCAGCTCGGGGACAGTCCTAATTGGAAACACCATATATTTT. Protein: CASSSGTVLIGNTIYF.

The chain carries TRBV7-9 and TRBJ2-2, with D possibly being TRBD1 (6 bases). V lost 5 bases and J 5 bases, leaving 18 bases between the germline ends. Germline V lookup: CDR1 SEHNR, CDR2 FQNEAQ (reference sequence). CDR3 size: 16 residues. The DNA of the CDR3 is TGTGCCAGCAGCCGCAGGGGTGGGATCAGTACCGGGGAGCTGTTTTTT. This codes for CASSRRGGISTGELFF. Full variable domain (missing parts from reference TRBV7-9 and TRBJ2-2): DTGVSQNPRHKITKRGQNVTFRCDPISEHNRLYWYRQTLGQGPEFLTYFQNEAQLEKSRLLSDRFSAERPKGSFSTLEIQRTEQGDSAMYLCASSRRGGISTGELFFGEGSRLTVL.

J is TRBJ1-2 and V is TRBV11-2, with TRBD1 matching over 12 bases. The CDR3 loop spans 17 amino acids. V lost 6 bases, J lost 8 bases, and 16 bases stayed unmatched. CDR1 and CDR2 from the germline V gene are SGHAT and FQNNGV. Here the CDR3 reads CASRHPGTGGRTVGYTF. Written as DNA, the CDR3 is TGTGCCAGCAGGCACCCCGGGACAGGGGGCAGGACGGTAGGCTACACCTTC.

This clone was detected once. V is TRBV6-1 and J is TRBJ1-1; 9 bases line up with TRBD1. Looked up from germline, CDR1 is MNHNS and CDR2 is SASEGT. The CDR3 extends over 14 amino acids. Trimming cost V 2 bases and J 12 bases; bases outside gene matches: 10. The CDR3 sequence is CASSEPLRDRASFF. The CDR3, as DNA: TGTGCCAGCAGTGAACCTCTTCGGGACAGGGCGTCTTTCTTT.

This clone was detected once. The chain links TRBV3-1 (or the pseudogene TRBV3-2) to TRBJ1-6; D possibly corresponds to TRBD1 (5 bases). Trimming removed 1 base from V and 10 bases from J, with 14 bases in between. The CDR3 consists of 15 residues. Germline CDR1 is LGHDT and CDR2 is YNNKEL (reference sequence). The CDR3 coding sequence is TGTGCCAGCAGCCAAGGGTCCCAGGGAGGCTCACCCCTCCACTTT. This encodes CASSQGSQGGSPLHF.

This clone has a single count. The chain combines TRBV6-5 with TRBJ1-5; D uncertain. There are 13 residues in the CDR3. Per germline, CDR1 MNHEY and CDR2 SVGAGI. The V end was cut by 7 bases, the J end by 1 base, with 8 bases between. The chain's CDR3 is CASIRGSNQPQHF. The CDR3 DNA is TGTGCCAGCATTCGGGGAAGCAATCAGCCCCAGCATTTT.